This T cell receptor beta chain was identified during a study of T-cell memory formation after mild COVID-19. MiXCR was run by TCRdb on the 5' RACE reads, yielding one entry per CDR3 protein. The data hold 100,000 to 120,000 distinct CDR3 sequences, with about 24% observed a single time. This clonotype showed up just a few times. Sequencing used PBMCs or a T cell subset sorted from them (not recorded which). The clonotype comes from a young man who had mild COVID-19 (a few samples of this study predate the infection). Cell type and time point are not known.

CDR3 protein: CSARLRGQGTEAFF. The CDR3 nucleotides are TGCAGTGCTAGGCTCCGAGGCCAGGGCACTGAAGCTTTCTTT. The chain is built from TRBV20-1 and TRBJ1-1; perhaps TRBD1 as D (5 bases). The ends were cut back, 3 bases at V and 4 bases at J, with 15 bases in the middle. The length of the CDR3 is 14 residues. CDR1 and CDR2 (germline): DFQATT, SNEGSKA (reference sequence).